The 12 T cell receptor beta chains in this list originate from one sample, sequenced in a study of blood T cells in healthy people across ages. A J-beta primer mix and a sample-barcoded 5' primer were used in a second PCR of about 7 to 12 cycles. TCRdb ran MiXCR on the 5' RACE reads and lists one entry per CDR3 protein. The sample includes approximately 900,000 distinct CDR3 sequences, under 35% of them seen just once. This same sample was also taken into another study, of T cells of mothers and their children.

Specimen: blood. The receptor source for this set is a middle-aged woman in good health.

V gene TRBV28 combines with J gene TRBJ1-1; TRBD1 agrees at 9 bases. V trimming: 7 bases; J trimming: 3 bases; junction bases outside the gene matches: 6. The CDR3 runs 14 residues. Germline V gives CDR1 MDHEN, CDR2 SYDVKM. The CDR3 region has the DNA TGTGCCAGCAATAAACAGGGGGCTTACACTGAAGCTTTCTTT. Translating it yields CASNKQGAYTEAFF.

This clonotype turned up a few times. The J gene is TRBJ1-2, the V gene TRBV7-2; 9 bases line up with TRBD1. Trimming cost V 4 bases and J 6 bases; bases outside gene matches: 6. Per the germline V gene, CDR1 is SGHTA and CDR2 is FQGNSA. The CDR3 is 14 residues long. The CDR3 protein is CASSSDGTGNGYTF. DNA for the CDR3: TGTGCCAGCAGCTCCGACGGGACAGGGAATGGCTACACCTTC.

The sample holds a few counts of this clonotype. The CDR3: CSVDLEDTPYGYTF. DNA of the CDR3: TGCAGCGTTGACCTAGAGGACACCCCCTATGGCTACACCTTC. This chain uses TRBV29-1 with TRBJ1-2, with a tentative D call TRBD1 (5 bases). V shed 3 bases and J shed 4 bases, with 15 bases lying between them. Germline CDR1 is SQVTM and CDR2 is ANQGSEA. This CDR3 comprises 14 residues.

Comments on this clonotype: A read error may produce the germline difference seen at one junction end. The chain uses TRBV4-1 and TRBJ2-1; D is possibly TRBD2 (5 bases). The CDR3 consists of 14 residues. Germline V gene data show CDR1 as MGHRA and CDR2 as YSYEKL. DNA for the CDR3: TGCGCCAGCAGCCAAGCTGAGGGCGGCAATGAGCAGGTCTTC. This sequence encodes CASSQAEGGNEQVF.

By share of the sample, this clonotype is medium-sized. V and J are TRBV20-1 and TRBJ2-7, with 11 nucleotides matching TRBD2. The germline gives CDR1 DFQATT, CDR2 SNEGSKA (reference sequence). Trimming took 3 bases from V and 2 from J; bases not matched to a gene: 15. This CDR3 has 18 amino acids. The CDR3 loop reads CSASGLLMTSGVPYEQYF. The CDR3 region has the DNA TGCAGTGCTAGCGGGTTACTGATGACTAGCGGGGTTCCCTACGAGCAGTACTTC.

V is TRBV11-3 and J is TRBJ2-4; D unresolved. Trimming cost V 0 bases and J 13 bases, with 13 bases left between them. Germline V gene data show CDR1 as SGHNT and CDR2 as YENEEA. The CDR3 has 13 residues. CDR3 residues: CASSLDEAEEQYF. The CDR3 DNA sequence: TGTGCCAGCAGCTTAGATGAGGCAGAGGAGCAGTACTTC.

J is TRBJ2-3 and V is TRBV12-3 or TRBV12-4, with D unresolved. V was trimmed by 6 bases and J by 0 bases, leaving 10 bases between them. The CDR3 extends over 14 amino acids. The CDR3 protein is CASRPVSSTDTQYF. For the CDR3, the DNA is TGTGCCAGCAGGCCGGTTTCTAGCACAGATACGCAGTATTTT.

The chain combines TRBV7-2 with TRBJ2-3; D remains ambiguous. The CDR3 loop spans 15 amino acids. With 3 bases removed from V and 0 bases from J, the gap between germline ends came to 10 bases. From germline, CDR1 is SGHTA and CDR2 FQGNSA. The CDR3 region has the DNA TGTGCCAGCAGCTTCGGCTTCCTTAGCACAGATACGCAGTATTTT. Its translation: CASSFGFLSTDTQYF.

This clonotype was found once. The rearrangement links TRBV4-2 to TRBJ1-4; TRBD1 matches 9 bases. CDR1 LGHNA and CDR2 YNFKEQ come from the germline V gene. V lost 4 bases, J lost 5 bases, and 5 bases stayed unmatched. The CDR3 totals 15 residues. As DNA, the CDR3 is TGTGCCAGCAGCCCCCGACAGGGGGGGAATGAAAAACTGTTTTTT. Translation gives CASSPRQGGNEKLFF.

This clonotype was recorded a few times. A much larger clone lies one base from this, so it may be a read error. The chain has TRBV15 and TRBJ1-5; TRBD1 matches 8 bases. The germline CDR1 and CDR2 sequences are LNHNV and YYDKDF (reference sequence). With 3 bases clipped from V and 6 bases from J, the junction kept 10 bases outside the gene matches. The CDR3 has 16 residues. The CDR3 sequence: CATSRAGRGHCQPQHF. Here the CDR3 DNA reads TGTGCCACCAGCAGGGCCGGCAGGGGGCATTGTCAGCCCCAGCATTTT.

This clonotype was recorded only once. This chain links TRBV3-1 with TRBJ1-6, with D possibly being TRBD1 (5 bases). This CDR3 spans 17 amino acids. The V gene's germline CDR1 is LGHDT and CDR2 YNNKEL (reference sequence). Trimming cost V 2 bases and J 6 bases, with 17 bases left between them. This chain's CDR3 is CASSQPRSQGLNSPLHF. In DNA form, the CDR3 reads TGTGCCAGCAGCCAACCGAGGTCGCAGGGCCTTAATTCACCCCTCCACTTT.

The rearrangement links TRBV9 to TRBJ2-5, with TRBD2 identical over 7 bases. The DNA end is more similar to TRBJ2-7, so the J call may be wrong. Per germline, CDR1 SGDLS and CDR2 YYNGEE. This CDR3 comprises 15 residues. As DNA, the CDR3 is TGTGCCAGCAGCGTAGGGTCGGGGGGAAACAACGAGCAGTACTTC. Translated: CASSVGSGGNNEQYF.